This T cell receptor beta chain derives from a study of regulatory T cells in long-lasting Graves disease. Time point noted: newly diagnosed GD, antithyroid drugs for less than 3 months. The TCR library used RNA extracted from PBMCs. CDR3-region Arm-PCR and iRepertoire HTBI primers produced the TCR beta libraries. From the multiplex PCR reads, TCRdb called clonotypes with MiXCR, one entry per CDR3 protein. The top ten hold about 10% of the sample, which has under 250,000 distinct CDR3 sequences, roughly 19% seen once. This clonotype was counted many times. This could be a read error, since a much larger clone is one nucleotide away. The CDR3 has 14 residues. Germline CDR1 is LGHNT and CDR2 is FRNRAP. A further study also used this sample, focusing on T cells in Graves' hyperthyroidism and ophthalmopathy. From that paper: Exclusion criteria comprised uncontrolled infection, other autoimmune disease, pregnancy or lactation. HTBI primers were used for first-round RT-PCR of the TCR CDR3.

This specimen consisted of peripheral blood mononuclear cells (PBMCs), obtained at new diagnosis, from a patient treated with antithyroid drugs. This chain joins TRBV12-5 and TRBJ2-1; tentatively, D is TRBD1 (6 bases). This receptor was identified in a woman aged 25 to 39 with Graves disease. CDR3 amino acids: CASGQGRLHNKQFF. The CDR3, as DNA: TGTGCTAGTGGCCAGGGGAGACTCCACAATAAGCAGTTCTTC.